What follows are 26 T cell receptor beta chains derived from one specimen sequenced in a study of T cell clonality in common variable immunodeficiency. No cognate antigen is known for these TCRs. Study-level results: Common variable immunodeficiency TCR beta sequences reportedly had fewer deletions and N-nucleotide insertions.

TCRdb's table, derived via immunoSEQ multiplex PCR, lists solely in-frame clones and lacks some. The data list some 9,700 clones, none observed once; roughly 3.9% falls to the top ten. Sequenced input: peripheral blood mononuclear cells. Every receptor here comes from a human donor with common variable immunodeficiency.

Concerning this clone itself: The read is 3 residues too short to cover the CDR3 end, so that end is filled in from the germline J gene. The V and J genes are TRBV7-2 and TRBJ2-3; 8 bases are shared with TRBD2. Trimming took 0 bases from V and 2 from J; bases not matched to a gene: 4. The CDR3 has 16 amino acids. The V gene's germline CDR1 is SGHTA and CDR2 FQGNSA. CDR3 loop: CASSLASAGVTDTQYF. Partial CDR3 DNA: TGTGCCAGCAGCTTAGCCTCAGCGGGAGTCACAGATACG.

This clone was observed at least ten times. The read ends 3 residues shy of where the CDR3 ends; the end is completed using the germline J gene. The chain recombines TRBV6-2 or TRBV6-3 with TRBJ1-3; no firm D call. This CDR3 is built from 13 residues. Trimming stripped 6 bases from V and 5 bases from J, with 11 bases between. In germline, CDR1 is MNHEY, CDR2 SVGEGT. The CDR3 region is CASSFGDRNTIYF. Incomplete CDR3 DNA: TGTGCCAGCAGCTTCGGGGATAGAAACACC.

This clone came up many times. CDR3 sequence: CASSPQASGGPSRSYNEQFF. The CDR3 bases that were read are TGTGCCAGTAGTCCTCAGGCTAGCGGGGGGCCCAGCCGCTCCTACAATGAG. The genes are TRBV19 and TRBJ2-1, with 11 bases identical to TRBD2. The CDR3 end is not reached by the read, which stops 3 residues before it; the germline J gene fills it in. J gave up 0 bases and V 5 bases, and 15 bases lay outside the gene matches. Germline V gives CDR1 LNHDA, CDR2 SQIVND (reference sequence). The CDR3 covers 20 residues.

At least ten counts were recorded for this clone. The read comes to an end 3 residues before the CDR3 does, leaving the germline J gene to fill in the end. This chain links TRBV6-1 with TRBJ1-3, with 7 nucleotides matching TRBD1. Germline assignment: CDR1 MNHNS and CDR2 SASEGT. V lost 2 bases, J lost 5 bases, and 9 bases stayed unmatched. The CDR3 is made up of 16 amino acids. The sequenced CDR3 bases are TGTGCCAGCAGTGAAACACACCTACAGGGGAGAAACACC. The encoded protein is CASSETHLQGRNT. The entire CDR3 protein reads CASSETHLQGRNTIYF.

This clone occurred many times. The CDR3 DNA, read in part, is TGTGCCAGTAGGCAGGCGAATTCACCC. Protein sequence: CASRQANSP. The whole CDR3 reads CASRQANSPLHF. The chain links TRBV19 to TRBJ1-6, with D unresolved. The missing CDR3 end, 3 residues past where the read stops, is filled in from the germline J gene. The CDR3 covers 12 residues. The V gene's germline CDR1 is LNHDA and CDR2 SQIVND (reference sequence). Between the trimmed V and J ends, which lost 6 bases and 7 bases, there was a span of 7 bases. Supplemented by reference TRBV19 and TRBJ1-6, the full variable domain reads DGGITQSPKYLFRKEGQNVTLSCEQNLNHDAMYWYRQDPGQGLRLIYYSQIVNDFQKGDIAEGYSVSREKKESFPLTVTSAQKNPTAFYLCASRQANSPLHFGNGTRLTVT.

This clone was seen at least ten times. CDR3 bases read: TGTGCCAGCAGCCAAGACGCCGGGGGGGGTAGGGCTGAA. Translating it yields CASSQDAGGGRAE. The CDR3 in full is CASSQDAGGGRAEAFF. This chain joins TRBV14 and TRBJ1-1; D may be TRBD1 (5 bases). The observed sequence ends 3 residues before the CDR3 terminus, with the missing tail filled in from the germline J gene. From germline, CDR1 is SGHDN and CDR2 FVKESK. V was trimmed by 0 bases and J by 6 bases, leaving 17 bases between them. The CDR3 contains 16 residues.

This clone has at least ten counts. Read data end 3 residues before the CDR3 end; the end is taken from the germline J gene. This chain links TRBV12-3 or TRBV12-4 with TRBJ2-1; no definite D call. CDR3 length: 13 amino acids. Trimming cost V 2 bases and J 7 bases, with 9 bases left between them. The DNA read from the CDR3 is TGTGCCAGCAGTTTAAGGCCCGTAAATGAG. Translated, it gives CASSLRPVNE. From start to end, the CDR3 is CASSLRPVNEQFF.

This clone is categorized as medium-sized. The CDR3 sequence is CASRAGTGNTEAFF. Partial CDR3 DNA: TGCGCCAGCAGGGCCGGGACAGGGAACACTGAA. V usage is TRBV5-1 and J usage is TRBJ1-1; 8 bases line up with TRBD1. The read falls 3 residues short of the CDR3 end, and the missing part is taken from the germline J gene. In germline, CDR1 is SGHRS, CDR2 YFSETQ. The CDR3 is 14 amino acids. With V trimmed by 5 bases and J by 1 base, 4 bases remained unmatched.

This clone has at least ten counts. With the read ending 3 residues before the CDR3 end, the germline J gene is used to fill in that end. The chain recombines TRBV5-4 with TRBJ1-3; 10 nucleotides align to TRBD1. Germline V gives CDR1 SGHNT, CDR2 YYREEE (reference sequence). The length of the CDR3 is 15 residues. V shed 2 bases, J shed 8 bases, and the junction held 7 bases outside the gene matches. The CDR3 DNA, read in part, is TGTGCCAGCAGCTTCCCGACAGGGGGCGCGGACACC. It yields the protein CASSFPTGGADT. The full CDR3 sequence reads CASSFPTGGADTIYF.

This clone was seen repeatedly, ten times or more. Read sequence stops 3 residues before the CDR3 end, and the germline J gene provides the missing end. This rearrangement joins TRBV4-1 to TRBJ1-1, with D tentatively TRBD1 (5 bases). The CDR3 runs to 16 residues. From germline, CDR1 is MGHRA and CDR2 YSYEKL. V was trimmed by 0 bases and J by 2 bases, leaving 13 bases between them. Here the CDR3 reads CASSQDGARENTEAFF. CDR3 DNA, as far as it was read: TGCGCCAGCAGCCAAGATGGGGCAAGGGAAAACACTGAA.

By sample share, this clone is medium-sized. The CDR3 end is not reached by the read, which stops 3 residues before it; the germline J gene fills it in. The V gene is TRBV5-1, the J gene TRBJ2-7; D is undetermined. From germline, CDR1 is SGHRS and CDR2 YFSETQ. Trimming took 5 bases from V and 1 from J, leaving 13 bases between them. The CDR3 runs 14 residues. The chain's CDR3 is CASSIQVSSYEQYF. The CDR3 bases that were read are TGCGCCAGCAGTATCCAGGTTTCTTCCTACGAG.

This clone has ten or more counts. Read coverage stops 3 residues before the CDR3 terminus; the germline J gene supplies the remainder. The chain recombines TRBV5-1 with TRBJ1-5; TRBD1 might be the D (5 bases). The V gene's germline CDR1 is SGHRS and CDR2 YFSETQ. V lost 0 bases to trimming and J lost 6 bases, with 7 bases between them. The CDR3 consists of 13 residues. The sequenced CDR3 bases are TGCGCCAGCAGCTTGGATGGGGCTCAGCCC. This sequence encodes CASSLDGAQP. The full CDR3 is CASSLDGAQPQHF. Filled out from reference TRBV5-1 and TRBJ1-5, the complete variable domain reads KAGVTQTPRYLIKTRGQQVTLSCSPISGHRSVSWYQQTPGQGLQFLFEYFSETQRNKGNFPGRFSGRQFSNSRSEMNVSTLELGDSALYLCASSLDGAQPQHFGDGTRLSIL.

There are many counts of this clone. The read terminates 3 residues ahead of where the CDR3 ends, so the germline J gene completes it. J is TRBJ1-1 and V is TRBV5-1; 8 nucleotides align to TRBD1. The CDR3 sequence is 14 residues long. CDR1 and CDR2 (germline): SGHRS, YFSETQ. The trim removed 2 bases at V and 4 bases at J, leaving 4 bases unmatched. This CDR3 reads CASSFYTGGTEAFF. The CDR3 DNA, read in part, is TGCGCCAGCAGCTTCTATACAGGGGGCACTGAA.

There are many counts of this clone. CDR3 region: CASSPPSRGTNYGYTF. The sequenced CDR3 bases are TGTGCCAGCTCACCACCTTCGAGGGGGACTAACTATGGC. This chain connects TRBV18 to TRBJ1-2, with D possibly TRBD1 on 6 matching bases. The read comes to an end 3 residues before the CDR3 does, leaving the germline J gene to fill in the end. V gave up 0 bases and J gave up 0 bases, with 11 bases separating them. This CDR3 is 16 amino acids long. CDR1 is KGHSH and CDR2 is LQKENI in the germline V gene.

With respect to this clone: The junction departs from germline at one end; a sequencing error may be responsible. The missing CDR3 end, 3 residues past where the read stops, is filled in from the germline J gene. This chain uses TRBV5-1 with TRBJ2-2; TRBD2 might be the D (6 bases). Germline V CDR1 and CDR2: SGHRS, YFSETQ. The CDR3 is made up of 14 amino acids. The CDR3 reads CASSFAGQTGGLFF. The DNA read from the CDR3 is TGCGCCAGCAGCTTTGCAGGCCAAACCGGGGGG. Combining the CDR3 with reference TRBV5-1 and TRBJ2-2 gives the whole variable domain KAGVTQTPRYLIKTRGQQVTLSCSPISGHRSVSWYQQTPGQGLQFLFEYFSETQRNKGNFPGRFSGRQFSNSRSEMNVSTLELGDSALYLCASSFAGQTGGLFFGEGSRLTVL.

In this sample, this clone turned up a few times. The CDR3 sequence: CASSDRRLYEQYF. The sequenced part of the CDR3 DNA is TGCGCCAGCAGTGACAGGAGGTTATACGAG. The chain carries TRBV10-2 and TRBJ2-7; D possibly corresponds to TRBD2 (5 bases). The read ends 3 residues early relative to the CDR3; the germline J gene fills the gap. Germline V gene lookup returns CDR1 WSHSY and CDR2 SAAADI. The V gene lost 3 bases and the J gene lost 4 bases, with 10 bases spanning the gap. The CDR3 spans 13 residues.

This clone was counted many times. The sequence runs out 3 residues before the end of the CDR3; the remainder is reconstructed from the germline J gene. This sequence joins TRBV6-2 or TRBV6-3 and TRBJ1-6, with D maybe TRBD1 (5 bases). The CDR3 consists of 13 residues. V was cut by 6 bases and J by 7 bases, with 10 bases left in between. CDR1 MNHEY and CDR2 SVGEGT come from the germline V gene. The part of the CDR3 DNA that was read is TGTGCCAGCAGGGGCCGGACAAATTCACCC. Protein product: CASRGRTNSP. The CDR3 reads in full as CASRGRTNSPLHF.

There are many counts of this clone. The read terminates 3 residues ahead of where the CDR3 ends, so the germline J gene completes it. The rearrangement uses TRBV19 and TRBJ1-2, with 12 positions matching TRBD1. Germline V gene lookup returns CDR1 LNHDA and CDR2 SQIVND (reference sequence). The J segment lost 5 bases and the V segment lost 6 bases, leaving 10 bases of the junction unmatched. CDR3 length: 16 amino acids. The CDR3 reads CASSSGTGGIRYGYTF. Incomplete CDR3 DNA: TGTGCCAGTAGCTCCGGGACAGGGGGCATCCGGTATGGC.

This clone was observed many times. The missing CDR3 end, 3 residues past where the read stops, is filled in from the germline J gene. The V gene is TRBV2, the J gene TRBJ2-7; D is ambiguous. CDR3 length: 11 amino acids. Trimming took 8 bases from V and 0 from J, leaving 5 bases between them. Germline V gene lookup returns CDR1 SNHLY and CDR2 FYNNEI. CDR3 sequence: CASVSSYEQYF. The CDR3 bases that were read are TGTGCCAGCGTCAGCTCCTACGAG.

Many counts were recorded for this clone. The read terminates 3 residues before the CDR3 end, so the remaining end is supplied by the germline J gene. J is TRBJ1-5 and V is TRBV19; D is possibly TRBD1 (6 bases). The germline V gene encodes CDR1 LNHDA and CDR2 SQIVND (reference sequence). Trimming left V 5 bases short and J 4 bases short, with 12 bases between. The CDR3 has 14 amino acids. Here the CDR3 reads CASSDLGGNQPQHF. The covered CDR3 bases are TGTGCCAGTAGTGACCTAGGGGGTAATCAGCCC.

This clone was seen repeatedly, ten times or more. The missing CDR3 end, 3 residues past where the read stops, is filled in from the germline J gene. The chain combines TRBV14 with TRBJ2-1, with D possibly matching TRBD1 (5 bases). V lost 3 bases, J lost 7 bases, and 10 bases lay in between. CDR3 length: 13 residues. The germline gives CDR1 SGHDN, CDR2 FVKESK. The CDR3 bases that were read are TGTGCCAGCAGCCAGATAAGGGGTAATGAG. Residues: CASSQIRGNE. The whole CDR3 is CASSQIRGNEQFF.

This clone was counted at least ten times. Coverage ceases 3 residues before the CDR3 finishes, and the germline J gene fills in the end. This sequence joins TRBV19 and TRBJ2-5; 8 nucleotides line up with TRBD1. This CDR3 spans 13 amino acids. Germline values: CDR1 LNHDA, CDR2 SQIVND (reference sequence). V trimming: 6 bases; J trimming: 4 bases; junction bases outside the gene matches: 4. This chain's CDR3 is CASRQGVGETQYF. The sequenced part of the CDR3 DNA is TGTGCCAGTAGACAGGGGGTGGGAGAGACC.

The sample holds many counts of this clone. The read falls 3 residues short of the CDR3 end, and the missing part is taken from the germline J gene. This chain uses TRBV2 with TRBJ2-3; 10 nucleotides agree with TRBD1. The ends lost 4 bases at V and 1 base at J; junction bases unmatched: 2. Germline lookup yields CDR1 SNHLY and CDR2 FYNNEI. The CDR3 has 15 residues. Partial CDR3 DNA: TGTGCCAGCAGTGCCGGGACAGGGGGCACAGATACG. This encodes CASSAGTGGTDT. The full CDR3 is CASSAGTGGTDTQYF.

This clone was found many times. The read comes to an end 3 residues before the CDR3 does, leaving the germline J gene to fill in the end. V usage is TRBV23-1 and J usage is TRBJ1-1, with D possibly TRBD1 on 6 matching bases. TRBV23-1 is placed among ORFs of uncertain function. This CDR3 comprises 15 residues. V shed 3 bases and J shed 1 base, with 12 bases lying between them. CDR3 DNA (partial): TGCGCCAGCAGTCATAATAGGACAGCGAACACTGAA. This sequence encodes CASSHNRTANTE. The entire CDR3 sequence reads CASSHNRTANTEAFF.

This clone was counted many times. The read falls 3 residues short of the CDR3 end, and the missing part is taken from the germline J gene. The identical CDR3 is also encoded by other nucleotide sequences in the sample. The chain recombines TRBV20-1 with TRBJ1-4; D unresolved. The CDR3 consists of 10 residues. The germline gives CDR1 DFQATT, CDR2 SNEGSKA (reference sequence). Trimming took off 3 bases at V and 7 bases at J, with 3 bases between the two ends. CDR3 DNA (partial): TGCAGTGCTAGCGGTGAAAAA. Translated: CSASGEK. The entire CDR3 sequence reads CSASGEKLFF.

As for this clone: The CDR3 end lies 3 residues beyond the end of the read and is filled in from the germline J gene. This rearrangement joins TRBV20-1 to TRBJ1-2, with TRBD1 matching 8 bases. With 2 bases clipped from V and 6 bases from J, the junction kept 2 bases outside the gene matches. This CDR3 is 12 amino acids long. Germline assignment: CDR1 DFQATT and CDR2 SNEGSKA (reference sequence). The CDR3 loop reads CSARQGADGYTF. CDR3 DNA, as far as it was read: TGCAGTGCTAGACAGGGGGCAGATGGC.